The 29 T cell receptor beta chains below were found in one sample sequenced in a study of cytomegalovirus exposure and HLA in healthy donors. It was with 60 Vbeta and 13 Jbeta primers that the PCR ran. The protocol was immunoSEQ multiplex PCR, while the TCRdb copy is restricted to in-frame clones and leaves out a portion. Here the sample spans 220,000 or so clones, approximately 68% being singletons. Sequenced input: PBMCs. Receptor source: a woman between 25 and 40 years old in good health and CMV-seronegative.

This chain links TRBV2 with TRBJ1-2; TRBD1 might be the D (6 bases). Deletions cut 6 bases from V and 2 bases from J, with 16 bases between. This CDR3 region has 15 residues. Germline values: CDR1 SNHLY, CDR2 FYNNEI. The CDR3 loop is CASSPQDSENYGYTF. The CDR3 bases are TGTGCCAGCAGCCCCCAGGACAGCGAGAACTATGGCTACACCTTC.

The chain has TRBV19 and TRBJ2-3, with 12 bases matching TRBD2. The germline V gene has CDR1 LNHDA and CDR2 SQIVND (reference sequence). The length of the CDR3 is 17 residues. The V segment lost 3 bases and the J segment 5 bases; nucleotides outside the gene matches: 9. The CDR3 DNA follows: TGTGCCAGTAGTATGCGGCTAGCGGGAGGGTTGGGAGATACGCAGTATTTT. It codes for CASSMRLAGGLGDTQYF.

The rearrangement joins TRBV5-1 to TRBJ2-1; a weak D match, TRBD2 (5 bases). Trimming cost V 1 base and J 1 base, with 9 bases left between them. The germline CDR1 and CDR2 sequences are SGHRS and YFSETQ. The CDR3 loop spans 15 amino acids. CDR3 in amino acids: CASSLRLASYNEQFF. The CDR3 nucleotides are TGCGCCAGCAGCTTGAGGCTAGCTTCCTACAATGAGCAGTTCTTC.

V gene TRBV19 combines with J gene TRBJ2-1; 11 bases agree with TRBD2. J gave up 6 bases and V 3 bases, and 4 bases lay outside the gene matches. The CDR3 loop spans 15 amino acids. From germline, CDR1 is LNHDA and CDR2 SQIVND (reference sequence). DNA of the CDR3: TGTGCCAGTAGTATTTTACTAGCGGGGGTCAATGAGCAGTTCTTC. Amino acid sequence: CASSILLAGVNEQFF.

This rearrangement joins TRBV5-5 to TRBJ2-3; 8 nucleotides match TRBD1. V dropped 3 bases and J dropped 7; count of bases not matched to a gene: 10. Germline lookup yields CDR1 SGHKS and CDR2 YYEKEE (reference sequence). The CDR3 contains 15 residues. Here the CDR3 reads CASSYTGQGHYTQYF. CDR3 nucleotides: TGTGCCAGCAGCTATACAGGACAGGGTCACTATACGCAGTATTTT.

The chain is built from TRBV4-1 and TRBJ1-1; 9 bases fit TRBD1. J gave up 10 bases and V 3 bases, and 12 bases lay outside the gene matches. This CDR3 spans 15 amino acids. Per the germline V gene, CDR1 is MGHRA and CDR2 is YSYEKL. For the CDR3, the DNA is TGCGCCAGCAGCCACCTACAGGGGGCGTTGGGGGGAGCTTTCTTT. Translating it yields CASSHLQGALGGAFF.

The chain carries TRBV4-2 and TRBJ2-7; 11 bases agree with TRBD2. This CDR3 is 16 amino acids long. J was trimmed by 0 bases and V by 5 bases; bases with no gene match: 6. The germline V gene encodes CDR1 LGHNA and CDR2 YNFKEQ. CDR3 nucleotide sequence: TGTGCCAGCAGCGGAACTAGCGGGGGCGGCTCCTACGAGCAGTACTTC. Translating gives CASSGTSGGGSYEQYF.

The chain joins TRBV6-6 to TRBJ1-2; 7 nucleotides line up with TRBD1. CDR1 is MNHNY and CDR2 is SVGAGI in the germline V gene (reference sequence). With 7 bases clipped from V and 8 bases from J, the junction kept 7 bases outside the gene matches. The CDR3 consists of 12 residues. CDR3 nucleotide sequence: TGTGCCAGCACCAGGACAGGCCTGGGCTACACCTTC. It is translated as CASTRTGLGYTF.

The chain links TRBV10-1 to TRBJ2-5; 8 nucleotides align to TRBD2. Germline loops: CDR1 WNHNN, CDR2 SYGVQD (reference sequence). After removal of 5 bases from V and 2 bases from J, the junction contained 4 bases not matched to a gene. This CDR3 spans 14 amino acids. CDR3 residues: CASSFSGEQETQYF. The CDR3 coding sequence is TGCGCCAGCAGTTTTAGCGGGGAGCAAGAGACCCAGTACTTC.

This sequence joins TRBV9 and TRBJ2-2; D is ambiguous. Matching the DNA end better, TRBJ1-1 makes the J call doubtful. Looked up from germline, CDR1 is SGDLS and CDR2 is YYNGEE. There are 13 residues in the CDR3. Here the CDR3 reads CASSVGPNTEAFF. CDR3 in DNA: TGTGCCAGCAGCGTTGGGCCGAACACTGAAGCTTTCTTT.

Comments on this clone: Other DNA variants within this sample encode the same CDR3. J is TRBJ2-3 and V is TRBV2; 8 bases fit TRBD2. The V and J ends lost 4 bases and 1 base, in that order; junction bases with no gene match: 1. The V gene's germline CDR1 is SNHLY and CDR2 FYNNEI. This CDR3 has 14 amino acids. Here the CDR3 reads CASSGSGGTDTQYF. The CDR3 nucleotides are TGTGCCAGCAGTGGTAGCGGGGGCACAGATACGCAGTATTTT. Full variable domain (remainder filled in from reference TRBV2 and TRBJ2-3): EPEVTQTPSHQVTQMGQEVILRCVPISNHLYFYWYRQILGQKVEFLVSFYNNEISEKSEIFDDQFSVERPDGSNFTLKIRSTKLEDSAMYFCASSGSGGTDTQYFGPGTRLTVL.

The CDR3 sequence is CASSLEGETQYF. The CDR3 region has the DNA TGTGCCAGCAGTTTAGAGGGAGAGACCCAGTACTTC. The chain is built from TRBV27 and TRBJ2-5, with a tentative D call TRBD2 (5 bases). Trimming took 2 bases from V and 4 from J, leaving 5 bases between them. The CDR3 covers 12 residues. In germline, CDR1 is MNHEY, CDR2 SMNVEV (reference sequence).

This clone was seen only a few times. The chain carries TRBV6-6 and TRBJ2-7, with TRBD2 identical over 8 bases. After removal of 5 bases from V and 6 bases from J, the junction contained 12 bases not matched to a gene. The CDR3 is made up of 15 amino acids. In germline, CDR1 is MNHNY, CDR2 SVGAGI (reference sequence). The CDR3 region is CASSPSLAGWAEQYF. The CDR3 DNA is TGTGCCAGCAGTCCTAGCTTAGCGGGATGGGCCGAGCAGTACTTC.

The chain recombines TRBV11-1 with TRBJ1-1; D is undetermined. The CDR3 has 15 residues. Trimming cost V 4 bases and J 0 bases, with 12 bases left between them. Looked up from germline, CDR1 is SGHAT and CDR2 is FQDESV (reference sequence). The CDR3 sequence is CASSSDIRLNTEAFF. The CDR3 region has the DNA TGTGCCAGCAGCTCCGACATCAGATTGAACACTGAAGCTTTCTTT.

This clone came up a few times. V gene TRBV11-2 combines with J gene TRBJ2-1; D remains ambiguous. V dropped 4 bases and J dropped 7 bases, with 11 bases sitting between them. This CDR3 is built from 13 residues. Germline V CDR1 and CDR2: SGHAT, FQNNGV. This CDR3 reads CASSSVKMNEQFF. CDR3 in DNA: TGTGCCAGCAGCTCGGTCAAGATGAATGAGCAGTTCTTC.

The chain has TRBV7-8 and TRBJ2-2; 7 bases align to TRBD2. From germline, CDR1 is SGHVS and CDR2 FQNEAQ. CDR3 length: 15 amino acids. With V trimmed by 2 bases and J by 3 bases, 3 bases remained unmatched. The CDR3: CASSLMAGDTGELFF. In DNA form, the CDR3 reads TGTGCCAGCAGCTTAATGGCGGGAGACACCGGGGAGCTGTTTTTT.

J is TRBJ2-7 and V is TRBV5-5, with TRBD2 as a possible D gene (6 bases). Trimming removed 0 bases at V and 6 bases at J, with 16 bases between. CDR3 length: 15 residues. Germline V lookup: CDR1 SGHKS, CDR2 YYEKEE (reference sequence). The CDR3 coding sequence is TGTGCCAGCAGCTTGGTTGGGCGGGGTCCCATCGAGCAGTACTTC. It codes for CASSLVGRGPIEQYF. The full variable domain, completed using reference TRBV5-5 and TRBJ2-7, is DAGVTQSPTHLIKTRGQQVTLRCSPISGHKSVSWYQQVLGQGPQFIFQYYEKEERGRGNFPDRFSARQFPNYSSELNVNALLLGDSALYLCASSLVGRGPIEQYFGPGTRLTVT.

The gene calls are TRBV4-1 and TRBJ1-3; 7 nucleotides match TRBD1. Germline CDR1 is MGHRA and CDR2 is YSYEKL. There are 12 residues in the CDR3. The CDR3 nucleotides read TGCGCTTCCCAGGGGGATGGAAACACCATATATTTT. This gives the protein CASQGDGNTIYF.

About this clone: A junction boundary mismatches the germline segment, possibly from a read error. The V and J genes are TRBV6-1 and TRBJ2-3, with a possible D match to TRBD2 (5 bases). This CDR3 is built from 14 residues. Per the germline V gene, CDR1 is MNHNS and CDR2 is SASEGT. The CDR3 protein is CASNLVPSTDTPYF. CDR3 nucleotides: TGTGCCAGCAATCTAGTTCCTAGCACAGATACGCCGTATTTT.

V is TRBV6-5 and J is TRBJ2-7; a weak D match, TRBD2 (5 bases). The germline V gene encodes CDR1 MNHEY and CDR2 SVGAGI. The germline V and J ends were trimmed by 2 bases and 2 bases, with 13 bases remaining between them. This CDR3 is 15 amino acids long. The CDR3: CASSYGPGGPYEQYF. DNA of the CDR3: TGTGCCAGCAGTTACGGGCCAGGAGGACCCTACGAGCAGTACTTC.

The chain combines TRBV28 with TRBJ2-1; 13 nucleotides line up with TRBD2. Trimming took 7 bases from V and 4 from J; bases not matched to a gene: 7. This CDR3 is built from 16 residues. CDR1 is MDHEN, CDR2 SYDVKM, per germline. The CDR3 protein is CASITRTSGGYNEQFF. For the CDR3, the DNA is TGTGCCAGCATCACCCGGACTAGCGGGGGTTACAATGAGCAGTTCTTC. Based on the CDR3 plus reference TRBV28 and TRBJ2-1, the full variable domain is DVKVTQSSRYLVKRTGEKVFLECVQDMDHENMFWYRQDPGLGLRLIYFSYDVKMKEKGDIPEGYSVSREKKERFSLILESASTNQTSMYLCASITRTSGGYNEQFFGPGTRLTVL.

The V call is TRBV4-2, the J call TRBJ2-5, with 9 bases that match TRBD2. Germline-derived CDR1 and CDR2 are LGHNA and YNFKEQ. The CDR3 consists of 19 residues. Trimming cost V 0 bases and J 5 bases; bases outside gene matches: 16. For the CDR3, the DNA is TGTGCCAGCAGCCAAGATCTCGCCCAGCGGGGGGTTAAGAGGGAGACCCAGTACTTC. The encoded protein is CASSQDLAQRGVKRETQYF.

V gene TRBV6-1 combines with J gene TRBJ1-6; possible D gene TRBD1, 5 bases. This CDR3 region has 13 residues. Looked up from germline, CDR1 is MNHNS and CDR2 is SASEGT. The V and J ends lost 5 bases and 8 bases respectively, with 10 bases between them. CDR3 sequence: CASSQTRDSPLHF. In nucleotides, the CDR3 is TGTGCCAGCAGTCAAACCAGGGATTCACCCCTCCACTTT.

The V gene is TRBV4-1, the J gene TRBJ2-3; TRBD2 matches 12 bases. The germline V gene encodes CDR1 MGHRA and CDR2 YSYEKL. The CDR3 is 18 residues long. Losses at the gene ends were 2 bases for V and 1 base for J; bases not matched to a gene: 7. As DNA, the CDR3 is TGCGCCAGCAGCCAATTAAGGGCTAGCGGGGGGGGCACAGATACGCAGTATTTT. Amino acids: CASSQLRASGGGTDTQYF.

This clone was seen only once. J is TRBJ2-7 and V is TRBV7-6; the D gene is possibly TRBD2 (6 bases). Trimming removed 5 bases from V and 4 bases from J, with 9 bases in between. The CDR3 is 12 residues long. Germline lookup yields CDR1 SGHVS and CDR2 FNYEAQ. The CDR3 is CASSPGEYEQYF. In DNA form, the CDR3 reads TGTGCCAGCAGCCCGGGGGAGTACGAGCAGTACTTC.

The gene calls are TRBV5-5 and TRBJ1-5, with a possible D match to TRBD1 (5 bases). Germline values: CDR1 SGHKS, CDR2 YYEKEE (reference sequence). The CDR3 is 15 amino acids. V lost 4 bases and J 4 bases, leaving 15 bases between the germline ends. Here the CDR3 reads CASSPQGWDNQPQHF. The CDR3, as DNA: TGTGCCAGCAGCCCCCAGGGATGGGATAATCAGCCCCAGCATTTT.

This chain uses TRBV7-2 with TRBJ2-3; 8 bases match TRBD2. The junction had 3 bases not matched to a gene; V was cut back by 5 bases and J by 5 bases. Germline CDR1 reads SGHTA; CDR2 reads FQGNSA. The CDR3 totals 13 residues. The CDR3 DNA sequence: TGTGCCAGCAGCACCCTAGCGGGAGATACGCAGTATTTT. As protein: CASSTLAGDTQYF.

This chain joins TRBV6-6 and TRBJ1-2, with D perhaps TRBD1 (5 bases). The ends were cut back, 0 bases at V and 4 bases at J, with 9 bases in the middle. Germline V CDR1 and CDR2: MNHNY, SVGAGI (reference sequence). The CDR3 extends over 14 amino acids. For the CDR3, the DNA is TGTGCCAGCAGTTACTCTTTGGGGGGCTATGGCTACACCTTC. Encoded protein: CASSYSLGGYGYTF.

The CDR3 is CAGAGGHGGYTF. The DNA of the CDR3 is TGTGCCGGGGCAGGGGGCCACGGTGGCTACACCTTC. The chain is built from TRBV30 and TRBJ1-2, with 8 nucleotides matching TRBD1. V lost 8 bases, J lost 7 bases, and 9 bases stayed unmatched. Germline values: CDR1 GTSNPN, CDR2 SVGIG (reference sequence). The CDR3 has 12 amino acids.